This TCR beta chain was profiled in a study of T cell changes during pregnancy in multiple sclerosis. Produced via immunoSEQ multiplex PCR; TCRdb's table is partial and in-frame only. The data contain some 70,000 clones, more than 85% of them singletons. The germline V gene encodes CDR1 SGDLS and CDR2 YYNGEE. V shed 0 bases, J shed 3 bases, and the junction held 1 base outside the gene matches. This CDR3 has 14 amino acids. The receptor's source is a female donor with multiple sclerosis, enrolled in a pregnancy study. Sequences were derived from CD8+ T cells from peripheral blood mononuclear cells, sampled before pregnancy. The chain has TRBV9 and TRBJ2-7, with TRBD1 matching over 9 bases. The CDR3 bases are TGTGCCAGCAGCGTAGGACAGGGGGGCTACGAGCAGTACTTC. It specifies CASSVGQGGYEQYF.